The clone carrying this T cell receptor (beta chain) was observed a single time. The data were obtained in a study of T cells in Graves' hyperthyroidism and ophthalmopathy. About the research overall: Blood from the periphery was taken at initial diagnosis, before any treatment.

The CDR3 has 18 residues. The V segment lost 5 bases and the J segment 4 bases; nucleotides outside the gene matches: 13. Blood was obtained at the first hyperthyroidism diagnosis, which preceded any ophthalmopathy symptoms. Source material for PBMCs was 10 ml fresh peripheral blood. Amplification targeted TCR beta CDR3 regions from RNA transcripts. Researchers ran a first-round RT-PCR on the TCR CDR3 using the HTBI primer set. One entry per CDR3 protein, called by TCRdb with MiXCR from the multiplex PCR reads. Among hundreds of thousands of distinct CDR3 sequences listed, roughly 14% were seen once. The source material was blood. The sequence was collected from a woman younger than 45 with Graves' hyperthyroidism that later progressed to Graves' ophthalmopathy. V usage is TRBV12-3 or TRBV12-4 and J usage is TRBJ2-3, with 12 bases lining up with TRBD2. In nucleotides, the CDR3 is TGTGCCAGCAGTCCCACTAAGGTTGCTAGCGGGAGGGCAGATACGCAGTATTTT. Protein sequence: CASSPTKVASGRADTQYF.